The present T cell receptor (beta chain) was sequenced within a study of cytomegalovirus exposure and HLA in healthy donors. Whole-study findings and limits: A few CMV-associated chains proved CMV antigen-specific in vitro.

Researchers ran the PCR with 60 Vbeta and 13 Jbeta primers. Libraries were prepared by immunoSEQ multiplex PCR; TCRdb keeps only in-frame clonotypes and omits some of them. The table includes approximately 120,000 clones, about 80% detected once. The V gene lost 5 bases and the J gene lost 3 bases, with 7 bases spanning the gap. The CDR3 runs 13 residues. Germline CDR1 and CDR2: SGHTA and FQGNSA. This clone has a single count. Its target is unknown. The chain employs TRBV7-2 and TRBJ2-2; D remains ambiguous. The sequencing input was PBMCs. The sequence was obtained from a man between 50 and 59 years old in good health and CMV-seronegative. CDR3 amino acids: CASSQYDTGELFF. CDR3 DNA: TGTGCCAGCAGCCAGTATGACACCGGGGAGCTGTTTTTT.